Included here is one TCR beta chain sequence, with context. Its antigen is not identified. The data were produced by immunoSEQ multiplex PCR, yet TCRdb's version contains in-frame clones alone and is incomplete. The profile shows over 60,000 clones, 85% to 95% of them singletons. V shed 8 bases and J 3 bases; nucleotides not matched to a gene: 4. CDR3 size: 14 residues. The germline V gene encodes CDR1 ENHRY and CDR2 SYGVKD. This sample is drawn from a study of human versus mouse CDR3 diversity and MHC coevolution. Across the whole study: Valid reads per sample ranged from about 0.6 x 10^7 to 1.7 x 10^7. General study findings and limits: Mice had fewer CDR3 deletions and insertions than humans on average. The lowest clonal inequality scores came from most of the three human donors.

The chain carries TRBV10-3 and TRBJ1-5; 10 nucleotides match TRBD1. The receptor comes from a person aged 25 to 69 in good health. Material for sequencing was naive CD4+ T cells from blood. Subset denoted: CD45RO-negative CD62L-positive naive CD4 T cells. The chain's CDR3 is CAIGGTGDNQPQHF. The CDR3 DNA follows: TGTGCCATCGGGGGGACAGGGGACAATCAGCCCCAGCATTTT.